What follows are 19 T cell receptor beta chains derived from one specimen sequenced in a study of shared clonotypes between healthy human individuals (dated by TCRdb to 2020 to 2022). CD8 naive samples consisted of CD45RO-negative cells that were positively selected for CCR7, yielding a CD45RA+CCR7+ population without TemRA cells. Libraries were prepared through the immunoSEQ multiplex PCR assay. In TCRdb, the immuneACCESS table is reduced to in-frame sequences with V and J assigned. These tables do not hold every clone; where another copy was compared, an unresolved V gene accounts for under half, and the others remain unexplained. The sample table shows around 600,000 clones, and more than 95% are seen once. The ten largest make up around 0.3% of the sample. Sequenced material: naive CD8+ T cells sorted from blood. This specimen's cell subset or site label, interpreted: CD45RA+CCR7+. These receptor sequences come from a man aged 25 to 45 in good health.

This sequence joins TRBV14 and TRBJ2-3, with 10 positions matching TRBD1. CDR3 size: 18 residues. V was pared by 5 bases and J by 0 bases, with 11 bases of the junction left unmatched. The germline V gene has CDR1 SGHDN and CDR2 FVKESK. The chain's CDR3 is CASSDRDRGRSSTDTQYF. In DNA, the CDR3 is TGTGCCAGCAGCGATCGGGACAGGGGCCGCTCGAGCACAGATACGCAGTATTTT.

The chain couples TRBV4-1 to TRBJ1-1; maybe TRBD1 (5 bases). Deletions cut 3 bases from V and 2 bases from J, with 10 bases between. There are 14 residues in the CDR3. From germline, CDR1 is MGHRA and CDR2 YSYEKL. The CDR3 loop is CASSHATGNTEAFF. CDR3 bases: TGCGCCAGCAGCCATGCTACAGGTAACACTGAAGCTTTCTTT.

The rearrangement joins TRBV11-1 to TRBJ2-2; unclear D gene. CDR1 and CDR2 from the germline V gene are SGHAT and FQDESV (reference sequence). Trimming cost V 4 bases and J 3 bases, with 6 bases left between them. This CDR3 is built from 13 residues. The CDR3 region is CASSWSYTGELFF. The CDR3 DNA reads as TGTGCCAGCAGCTGGTCCTACACCGGGGAGCTGTTTTTT.

This chain connects TRBV27 to TRBJ2-1; no definite D call. The CDR3 runs to 12 residues. Germline V gene data show CDR1 as MNHEY and CDR2 as SMNVEV (reference sequence). Trimming shortened V by 6 bases and J by 5 bases, and 8 bases separated the two germline ends. CDR3 DNA: TGTGCCAGCAGGGGGATGCACAATGAGCAGTTCTTC. It translates to CASRGMHNEQFF.

The chain combines TRBV5-1 with TRBJ2-7, with 8 bases that match TRBD2. CDR1 SGHRS and CDR2 YFSETQ come from the germline V gene. The CDR3 is 15 amino acids. With 5 bases clipped from V and 2 bases from J, the junction kept 9 bases outside the gene matches. Here the CDR3 DNA reads TGCGCCAGCAGATATACTAGCGGAGCTACCTACGAGCAGTACTTC. Its protein product is CASRYTSGATYEQYF.

The rearrangement joins TRBV10-1 to TRBJ1-5; no firm D call. The CDR3 extends over 16 amino acids. Trimming stripped 3 bases from V and 2 bases from J, with 14 bases between. The germline CDR1 and CDR2 sequences are WNHNN and SYGVQD (reference sequence). The CDR3 sequence is CASSDPRSSGNQPQHF. The CDR3 DNA reads as TGCGCCAGCAGTGATCCAAGGTCGTCGGGCAATCAGCCCCAGCATTTT.

The genes are TRBV29-1 and TRBJ1-2; D is uncertain. Deletions cut 3 bases from V and 6 bases from J, with 14 bases between. This CDR3 is built from 13 residues. The germline CDR1 and CDR2 sequences are SQVTM and ANQGSEA. CDR3 in DNA: TGCAGCGTTGACGTAATCGCGTTTAATGGCTACACCTTC. Translating it yields CSVDVIAFNGYTF.

The CDR3 nucleotides are TGCGCCAGCAGCTCCCACCAAGTAGCGGGAGTTTTCCTAGATGAGCAGTTCTTC. As protein: CASSSHQVAGVFLDEQFF. The chain carries TRBV5-1 and TRBJ2-1; 9 bases agree with TRBD2. After removal of 3 bases from V and 8 bases from J, the junction contained 18 bases not matched to a gene. The length of the CDR3 is 18 residues. In germline, CDR1 is SGHRS, CDR2 YFSETQ.

The genes are TRBV5-1 and TRBJ2-7; 9 bases match TRBD1. Germline CDR1 reads SGHRS; CDR2 reads YFSETQ. The CDR3 has 14 residues. V trimming: 4 bases; J trimming: 2 bases; junction bases outside the gene matches: 4. The CDR3 loop is CASSPRDRAYEQYF. CDR3 coding DNA: TGCGCCAGCAGCCCGCGGGACAGGGCCTACGAGCAGTACTTC.

The J gene is TRBJ2-5, the V gene TRBV7-2; no clear D. The V end lost 0 bases, the J end lost 1 base, and 6 bases lay between the germline ends. Germline CDR1 reads SGHTA; CDR2 reads FQGNSA. The CDR3 has 14 residues. As DNA, the CDR3 is TGTGCCAGCAGCTTAGCGCGAATCCAAGAGACCCAGTACTTC. It encodes CASSLARIQETQYF.

The V call is TRBV9, the J call TRBJ2-1, with TRBD1 matching over 9 bases. Germline V gives CDR1 SGDLS, CDR2 YYNGEE. The J segment lost 14 bases and the V segment lost 2 bases, leaving 8 bases of the junction unmatched. The CDR3 loop spans 13 amino acids. This CDR3 is CASSVEGRQGEFF. DNA of the CDR3: TGTGCCAGCAGCGTTGAGGGGAGACAGGGGGAGTTCTTC.

The chain has TRBV9 and TRBJ1-2; a possible D gene is TRBD1 (5 bases). V was shortened by 7 bases and J by 5 bases, with 9 bases between the two germline ends. The CDR3 length is 11 residues. Germline V gene lookup returns CDR1 SGDLS and CDR2 YYNGEE. The CDR3 nucleotides read TGTGCCAGCGGGGGTGGATATGGCTACACCTTC. This sequence encodes CASGGGYGYTF. The whole variable domain, remainder taken from reference TRBV9 and TRBJ1-2, is DSGVTQTPKHLITATGQRVTLRCSPRSGDLSVYWYQQSLDQGLQFLIQYYNGEERAKGNILERFSAQQFPDLHSELNLSSLELGDSALYFCASGGGYGYTFGSGTRLTVV.

This rearrangement joins TRBV6-5 to TRBJ1-2, with 9 bases that match TRBD1. Germline CDR1 reads MNHEY; CDR2 reads SVGAGI. V lost 2 bases to trimming and J lost 8 bases; unmatched junction nucleotides: 9. This CDR3 is 15 amino acids long. This CDR3 is CASSYKQGAAGGYTF. CDR3 bases: TGTGCCAGCAGTTACAAACAGGGGGCCGCCGGAGGCTACACCTTC.

This CDR3 reads CASSSQDTNTGELFF. The CDR3 bases are TGTGCCAGCAGCTCCCAGGATACGAACACCGGGGAGCTGTTTTTT. The chain has TRBV5-8 and TRBJ2-2; D remains unclear. Germline lookup yields CDR1 SGHTS and CDR2 YDEGEE. This CDR3 comprises 15 residues. The V end lost 3 bases, the J end lost 0 bases, and 9 bases lay between the germline ends.

This chain joins TRBV27 and TRBJ1-1; D remains ambiguous. Trimming shortened V by 5 bases and J by 0 bases, and 13 bases separated the two germline ends. Germline V gene lookup returns CDR1 MNHEY and CDR2 SMNVEV (reference sequence). This CDR3 is 15 amino acids long. The CDR3, as DNA: TGTGCCAGCAGTACCCGGTGGAGGATGAACACTGAAGCTTTCTTT. Translation: CASSTRWRMNTEAFF.

CDR3 protein: CASSLSHSWQYF. CDR3 coding DNA: TGTGCCAGCAGTTTATCCCACTCTTGGCAGTACTTC. This sequence joins TRBV27 and TRBJ2-7; no clear D. CDR1 is MNHEY, CDR2 SMNVEV, per germline (reference sequence). With 0 bases removed from V and 9 bases from J, the gap between germline ends came to 9 bases. The CDR3 is 12 amino acids.

The chain recombines TRBV27 with TRBJ2-7, with D possibly TRBD1 on 5 matching bases. There are 14 residues in the CDR3. Trimming took off 6 bases at V and 3 bases at J, with 15 bases between the two ends. CDR1 and CDR2 from the germline V gene are MNHEY and SMNVEV (reference sequence). The CDR3 loop reads CASRAGFSRYEQYF. The DNA of the CDR3 is TGTGCCAGCAGGGCAGGGTTTTCTCGCTACGAGCAGTACTTC.

This clone was counted a single time. The CDR3 DNA sequence: TGTGCCAGCAGCTTACACGCGAACTATGGCTACACCTTC. It specifies CASSLHANYGYTF. The rearrangement links TRBV7-9 to TRBJ1-2; unclear D gene. The CDR3 consists of 13 residues. V was clipped by 2 bases and J by 2 bases, with 6 bases between them. Germline lookup yields CDR1 SEHNR and CDR2 FQNEAQ (reference sequence).

This rearrangement joins TRBV2 to TRBJ2-5; the D is unclear. V dropped 3 bases and J dropped 4 bases, with 12 bases sitting between them. The CDR3 loop spans 14 amino acids. Germline V gene lookup returns CDR1 SNHLY and CDR2 FYNNEI. The CDR3 DNA follows: TGTGCCAGCAGTGATGCCAAAGGCGTAGAGACCCAGTACTTC. Translation gives CASSDAKGVETQYF.